A selection of T cell receptor beta chains follows, all from one sample in a study of T cell changes during pregnancy in multiple sclerosis. Only in-frame clones appear in the TCRdb table, and some are missing; sequencing was by immunoSEQ multiplex PCR. The sample shows around 130,000 clones, less than 97% of them seen only once. The sequencing used peripheral blood, collected after pregnancy. The source of these receptors is a female donor with multiple sclerosis, enrolled in a pregnancy study. Each CDR3 is given with its conserved first and last residue. The D gene is left open where the match is weak. Size tells how often a clone was seen (once, few, many) or the class of an expanded clone, and some rows leave it out.

v_call: TRBV7-9
d_call: -
j_call: TRBJ2-1
clone_size: -
cdr3_aa: CASSLPDKYNEQFF
cdr3_nt: TGTGCCAGCAGCTTACCGGACAAGTACAATGAGCAGTTCTTC

v_call: TRBV6-5
d_call: TRBD1
j_call: TRBJ2-5
clone_size: -
cdr3_aa: CASSGTGGVKQYF
cdr3_nt: TGTGCCAGCAGTGGGACAGGGGGCGTAAAGCAGTACTTC

v_call: TRBV2
d_call: TRBD2
j_call: TRBJ2-1
clone_size: -
cdr3_aa: CATRAGLAYNEQFF
cdr3_nt: TGTGCCACCCGGGCGGGACTAGCCTACAATGAGCAGTTCTTC

v_call: TRBV27
d_call: -
j_call: TRBJ2-5
clone_size: -
cdr3_aa: CASSLSYGELYF
cdr3_nt: TGTGCCAGCAGTTTATCGTACGGTGAACTGTACTTC

v_call: TRBV7-9
d_call: -
j_call: TRBJ1-3
clone_size: -
cdr3_aa: CASSQSGLHGNTIYF
cdr3_nt: TGTGCCAGCAGCCAATCGGGACTCCATGGAAACACCATATATTTT

v_call: TRBV7-2
d_call: -
j_call: TRBJ2-1
clone_size: -
cdr3_aa: CASSLEGRGSSSYNEQFF
cdr3_nt: TGTGCCAGCAGCTTAGAGGGGCGGGGTAGTAGCTCCTACAATGAGCAGTTCTTC

v_call: TRBV30
d_call: -
j_call: TRBJ2-5
clone_size: -
cdr3_aa: CAWSEGSGKTQYF
cdr3_nt: TGTGCCTGGAGTGAGGGGTCAGGGAAGACCCAGTACTTC

v_call: TRBV4-3
d_call: TRBD2
j_call: TRBJ2-1
clone_size: -
cdr3_aa: CASSVDKSGTTQLF
cdr3_nt: TGCGCCAGCAGCGTTGATAAGTCCGGGACTACCCAGCTCTTC

v_call: TRBV4-3
d_call: -
j_call: TRBJ1-2
clone_size: -
cdr3_aa: CASSQGAASYGYTF
cdr3_nt: TGCGCCAGCAGCCAAGGAGCGGCTAGCTATGGCTACACCTTC

v_call: TRBV9
d_call: -
j_call: TRBJ2-1
clone_size: -
cdr3_aa: CASSVATSSDNEQFF
cdr3_nt: TGTGCCAGCAGCGTAGCTACGAGTAGCGACAATGAGCAGTTCTTC

v_call: TRBV5-4
d_call: -
j_call: TRBJ1-1
clone_size: -
cdr3_aa: CASSLEILVDTEAFF
cdr3_nt: TGTGCCAGCAGCTTGGAAATCTTAGTGGACACTGAAGCTTTCTTT

v_call: TRBV5-1
d_call: -
j_call: TRBJ2-1
clone_size: -
cdr3_aa: CASRAEQFF
cdr3_nt: TGCGCCAGCAGAGCTGAGCAGTTCTTC

v_call: TRBV27
d_call: -
j_call: TRBJ1-2
clone_size: -
cdr3_aa: CASSLTMAEGFNYGYTF
cdr3_nt: TGTGCCAGCAGTTTAACAATGGCGGAGGGATTTAACTATGGCTACACCTTC

v_call: TRBV9
d_call: TRBD2
j_call: TRBJ2-3
clone_size: -
cdr3_aa: CASSVWTGGPDTQYF
cdr3_nt: TGTGCCAGCAGCGTATGGACGGGAGGGCCAGATACGCAGTATTTT

v_call: TRBV5-6
d_call: TRBD2
j_call: TRBJ2-3
clone_size: -
cdr3_aa: CASSLLAGGPDTQYF
cdr3_nt: TGTGCCAGCAGCTTGCTAGCGGGAGGGCCAGATACGCAGTATTTT

v_call: TRBV2
d_call: TRBD1
j_call: TRBJ2-5
clone_size: -
cdr3_aa: CASRGTDRGRGETQYF
cdr3_nt: TGTGCCAGCCGCGGAACGGACAGGGGGCGCGGAGAGACCCAGTACTTC

v_call: TRBV30
d_call: -
j_call: TRBJ1-2
clone_size: few
cdr3_aa: CAWTPSRSGQSEYGYTF
cdr3_nt: TGTGCCTGGACACCGAGTAGGAGCGGACAGTCCGAGTATGGCTACACCTTC

v_call: TRBV27
d_call: TRBD1
j_call: TRBJ1-4
clone_size: -
cdr3_aa: CARLNRGRVEKLFF
cdr3_nt: TGTGCCAGGCTTAACAGGGGGCGCGTTGAAAAACTGTTTTTT

v_call: TRBV5-1
d_call: TRBD2
j_call: TRBJ2-1
clone_size: -
cdr3_aa: CASSLGSASGREEQFF
cdr3_nt: TGCGCCAGCAGCTTGGGGTCGGCTAGCGGGAGAGAGGAGCAGTTCTTC

v_call: TRBV27
d_call: -
j_call: TRBJ2-7
clone_size: -
cdr3_aa: CASSLYGYPGFSSYEQYF
cdr3_nt: TGTGCCAGCAGTTTATATGGTTACCCAGGGTTTAGCTCCTACGAGCAGTACTTC

v_call: TRBV12-5
d_call: TRBD2
j_call: TRBJ2-7
clone_size: -
cdr3_aa: CASGRDYYEQYF
cdr3_nt: TGTGCTAGTGGCCGGGACTACTACGAGCAGTACTTC

v_call: TRBV7-3
d_call: TRBD2
j_call: TRBJ2-1
clone_size: -
cdr3_aa: CASSSLAGENNEQFF
cdr3_nt: TGTGCCAGCAGCTCACTAGCGGGAGAGAACAATGAGCAGTTCTTC

v_call: TRBV18
d_call: -
j_call: TRBJ2-7
clone_size: -
cdr3_aa: CASSQSGDSYEQYF
cdr3_nt: TGTGCCAGCTCACAATCAGGGGACTCCTACGAGCAGTACTTC

v_call: TRBV6-5
d_call: TRBD1
j_call: TRBJ2-7
clone_size: few
cdr3_aa: CASTPGQTYEQYF
cdr3_nt: TGTGCCAGCACCCCGGGACAGACGTACGAGCAGTACTTC

v_call: TRBV7-9
d_call: TRBD2
j_call: TRBJ2-1
clone_size: -
cdr3_aa: CASSLSSGRDEQFF
cdr3_nt: TGTGCCAGCAGCTTATCCAGCGGGAGAGATGAGCAGTTCTTC

v_call: TRBV7-2
d_call: -
j_call: TRBJ1-2
clone_size: -
cdr3_aa: CASSFEGYGYTF
cdr3_nt: TGTGCCAGCAGCTTCGAGGGCTATGGCTACACCTTC

v_call: TRBV28
d_call: -
j_call: TRBJ1-2
clone_size: -
cdr3_aa: CASSLPLRGDGYTF
cdr3_nt: TGTGCCAGCAGTCTGCCGCTTCGGGGGGATGGCTACACCTTC

v_call: TRBV11-1
d_call: TRBD2
j_call: TRBJ2-3
clone_size: -
cdr3_aa: CASSLRITSGLGDGTQYF
cdr3_nt: TGTGCCAGCAGCTTGCGGATTACTAGCGGGTTAGGCGATGGAACGCAGTATTTT

v_call: TRBV7-9
d_call: -
j_call: TRBJ1-4
clone_size: -
cdr3_aa: CASSLVLRDSDEKLFF
cdr3_nt: TGTGCCAGCAGCTTAGTACTACGTGACAGTGATGAAAAACTGTTTTTT

v_call: TRBV30
d_call: -
j_call: TRBJ2-5
clone_size: -
cdr3_aa: CAWSAQETQYF
cdr3_nt: TGTGCCTGGAGTGCACAAGAGACCCAGTACTTC

v_call: TRBV15
d_call: -
j_call: TRBJ2-2
clone_size: -
cdr3_aa: CATSSLTGELFF
cdr3_nt: TGTGCCACCAGCAGTCTCACCGGGGAGCTGTTTTTT

v_call: TRBV28
d_call: -
j_call: TRBJ1-1
clone_size: -
cdr3_aa: CASSFFRFANTEAFF
cdr3_nt: TGTGCCAGCAGTTTCTTCAGGTTCGCGAACACTGAAGCTTTCTTT

v_call: TRBV5-8
d_call: -
j_call: TRBJ1-5
clone_size: -
cdr3_aa: CASSLAGRSNQPQHF
cdr3_nt: TGTGCCAGCAGCTTGGCCGGGAGAAGCAATCAGCCCCAGCATTTT

v_call: TRBV27
d_call: -
j_call: TRBJ2-1
clone_size: -
cdr3_aa: CASSFPDFYNEQFF
cdr3_nt: TGTGCCAGCAGCTTCCCGGACTTTTACAATGAGCAGTTCTTC

v_call: TRBV6-6
d_call: -
j_call: TRBJ2-3
clone_size: -
cdr3_aa: CASSGGGADTQYF
cdr3_nt: TGTGCCAGCAGTGGAGGGGGCGCAGATACGCAGTATTTT

v_call: TRBV9
d_call: -
j_call: TRBJ1-2
clone_size: -
cdr3_aa: CASSEYAADYGYTF
cdr3_nt: TGTGCCAGCAGCGAGTATGCGGCAGACTATGGCTACACCTTC

v_call: TRBV29-1
d_call: TRBD1
j_call: TRBJ2-7
clone_size: -
cdr3_aa: CSVIQGHEQYF
cdr3_nt: TGCAGCGTAATACAGGGGCACGAGCAGTACTTC

v_call: TRBV27
d_call: TRBD1
j_call: TRBJ2-5
clone_size: -
cdr3_aa: CASSLVPTGSQETQYF
cdr3_nt: TGTGCCAGCAGTTTAGTTCCGACAGGGTCCCAAGAGACCCAGTACTTC

v_call: TRBV5-4
d_call: TRBD2
j_call: TRBJ2-3
clone_size: -
cdr3_aa: CASSLGLAGGDTQYF
cdr3_nt: TGTGCCAGCAGCTTGGGACTAGCGGGAGGAGATACGCAGTATTTT